Presented here are 16 T cell receptor beta chains from one specimen sequenced in a study of beta chain features in type 1 diabetes. Of the isolated RNA, all was reverse transcribed, and so the sequenced material was expressed TCRB transcripts. TCRdb's table, derived via immunoSEQ multiplex PCR, lists solely in-frame clones and lacks some. The sample yields some 140,000 clones, 9.2% seen once. The sequencing sample was made of central memory CD4+ T cells from blood. All receptors derive from a man aged 18-30 years in good health.

This clone was seen many times. The rearrangement joins TRBV30 to TRBJ1-2, with TRBD1 matching over 7 bases. From germline, CDR1 is GTSNPN and CDR2 SVGIG (reference sequence). J lost 9 bases, V lost 7 bases, and 14 bases had no gene match. This CDR3 contains 13 residues. DNA for the CDR3: TGTGCCTTCACGGACAGGACCATGTGGAGCTACACCTTC. It translates to CAFTDRTMWSYTF.

Many counts were recorded for this clone. This chain's CDR3 is CASSLVRSGQYF. The CDR3 DNA reads as TGTGCCAGCAGCTTAGTGCGGTCGGGGCAGTATTTT. This rearrangement joins TRBV7-9 to TRBJ2-3, with D unresolved. The CDR3 runs to 12 residues. Germline CDR1 reads SEHNR; CDR2 reads FQNEAQ (reference sequence). Trimming removed 1 base from V and 11 bases from J, with 10 bases in between. Supplemented by reference TRBV7-9 and TRBJ2-3, the full variable domain reads DTGVSQNPRHKITKRGQNVTFRCDPISEHNRLYWYRQTLGQGPEFLTYFQNEAQLEKSRLLSDRFSAERPKGSFSTLEIQRTEQGDSAMYLCASSLVRSGQYFGPGTRLTVL.

In its sample, this clone was seen a few times. The genes are TRBV5-1 and TRBJ2-7, with a weak D call TRBD1 (6 bases). CDR3 size: 14 residues. Germline-derived CDR1 and CDR2 are SGHRS and YFSETQ. Trimming pared 4 bases from V and 2 bases from J, leaving 13 bases between. CDR3: CASSRTGYTYEQYF. CDR3 in DNA: TGCGCCAGCAGCAGAACAGGGTATACCTACGAGCAGTACTTC.

This clone was detected once. The junction differs from germline at one of its ends, possibly a read error. The chain links TRBV2 to TRBJ2-7; 9 bases are a match to TRBD1. The germline V gene encodes CDR1 SNHLY and CDR2 FYNNEI. The CDR3 is made up of 13 amino acids. CDR3 sequence: CASSPGTGTLTHF. The DNA of the CDR3 is TGTGCCAGCAGTCCCGGGACAGGGACCCTTACCCACTTC.

The chain is built from TRBV7-2 and TRBJ2-1, with a weak D call TRBD2 (5 bases). Trimming stripped 0 bases from V and 7 bases from J, with 7 bases between. This CDR3 is 13 amino acids long. Germline V gene sequence: CDR1 SGHTA, CDR2 FQGNSA. For the CDR3, the DNA is TGTGCCAGCAGCTTAGCGCCGGGGAATGAGCAGTTCTTC. It codes for CASSLAPGNEQFF. The full variable domain, rest sourced from reference TRBV7-2 and TRBJ2-1, is GAGVSQSPSNKVTEKGKDVELRCDPISGHTALYWYRQSLGQGLEFLIYFQGNSAPDKSGLPSDRFSAERTGGSVSTLTIQRTQQEDSAVYLCASSLAPGNEQFFGPGTRLTVL.

This clone was seen a handful of times. This may be a read error: a much more frequent sequence differs by one nucleotide. The CDR3 DNA reads as TGCGCCAGCAGCCAATCGCACCGACAGGTTGGGTTTGGCTACACCTTC. Translated: CASSQSHRQVGFGYTF. This chain links TRBV4-1 with TRBJ1-2; possibly TRBD1 for D (6 bases). Germline-derived CDR1 and CDR2 are MGHRA and YSYEKL. The CDR3 is made up of 16 amino acids. With 2 bases removed from V and 7 bases from J, the gap between germline ends came to 20 bases.

The chain links TRBV25-1 to TRBJ1-3; D remains ambiguous. Germline CDR1 is MGHDK and CDR2 is SYGVNS. V was shortened by 0 bases and J by 1 base, with 4 bases between the two germline ends. CDR3 length: 14 residues. The CDR3 DNA follows: TGTGCCAGCAGTGAATACAAATCTGGAAACACCATATATTTT. Encoded protein: CASSEYKSGNTIYF.

This clone has just a few counts. This chain joins TRBV25-1 and TRBJ2-7, with 7 bases matching TRBD1. J was trimmed by 1 base and V by 9 bases; bases with no gene match: 6. The CDR3 covers 13 residues. Germline CDR1 is MGHDK and CDR2 is SYGVNS. Here the CDR3 reads CASRMTGSYEQYF. CDR3 nucleotides: TGTGCCAGTCGAATGACAGGGTCCTACGAGCAGTACTTC.

This clone was counted between two and nine times. Here the CDR3 reads CASSHTEAITYNTQYF. CDR3 in DNA: TGCGCCAGCAGCCACACGGAGGCCATAACGTATAATACGCAGTATTTT. The V call is TRBV4-3, the J call TRBJ2-3; maybe TRBD2 (5 bases). The V end was cut by 3 bases, the J end by 7 bases, with 20 bases between. Germline CDR1 is LGHNA and CDR2 is YSLEER. This CDR3 contains 16 residues.

The rearrangement uses TRBV7-9 and TRBJ2-7; maybe TRBD1 (5 bases). Germline CDR1 is SEHNR and CDR2 is FQNEAQ (reference sequence). CDR3 length: 11 amino acids. The V end lost 7 bases, the J end lost 5 bases, and 9 bases lay between the germline ends. CDR3 sequence reads: CASTRGDEQYF. The CDR3 DNA reads TGTGCCAGCACAAGGGGTGACGAGCAGTACTTC.

The gene calls are TRBV4-1 and TRBJ2-3; 7 nucleotides agree with TRBD2. This CDR3 has 14 amino acids. From germline, CDR1 is MGHRA and CDR2 YSYEKL. V lost 1 base to trimming and J lost 6 bases; unmatched junction nucleotides: 4. The CDR3 coding sequence is TGCGCCAGCAGCCAAGGAAGGGAGGGGGATACGCAGTATTTT. Residues: CASSQGREGDTQYF.

This clone was seen only a few times. The CDR3 DNA is TGTGCCAGAGGGGGCAATCAGCCCCAGCATTTT. Its translation: CARGGNQPQHF. This chain connects TRBV2 to TRBJ1-5; the D gene is possibly TRBD1 (5 bases). The CDR3 length is 11 residues. Deletions cut 9 bases from V and 2 bases from J, with 5 bases between. Germline-derived CDR1 and CDR2 are SNHLY and FYNNEI.

This clone was seen more than once but under ten times. The V and J genes are TRBV23-1 and TRBJ2-5, with D tentatively TRBD1 (5 bases). TRBV23-1 is given ORF status, its function remaining uncertain. This CDR3 contains 16 residues. The V and J ends lost 1 base and 6 bases respectively, with 18 bases between them. This chain's CDR3 is CASSQLKQVPGQTQYF. The CDR3 DNA reads as TGCGCCAGCAGTCAATTAAAACAGGTACCCGGACAGACCCAGTACTTC.

This clone was seen only a few times. This chain links TRBV5-5 with TRBJ2-5; D uncertain. Trimming shortened V by 0 bases and J by 2 bases, and 8 bases separated the two germline ends. The CDR3 runs to 14 residues. Germline V lookup: CDR1 SGHKS, CDR2 YYEKEE (reference sequence). As DNA, the CDR3 is TGTGCCAGCAGCTTGGCCGTACAGCAAGAGACCCAGTACTTC. It translates to CASSLAVQQETQYF.

The chain links TRBV19 to TRBJ1-2, with TRBD1 matching 9 bases. V was pared by 5 bases and J by 4 bases, with 5 bases of the junction left unmatched. The germline V gene encodes CDR1 LNHDA and CDR2 SQIVND (reference sequence). This CDR3 region has 14 residues. The CDR3 DNA reads as TGTGCCAGTAGTCCCGACAGGGGGGGCTATGGCTACACCTTC. Its protein is CASSPDRGGYGYTF.

Only a few counts were recorded for this clone. The V gene is TRBV6-6, the J gene TRBJ1-6; TRBD1 matches 8 bases. J gave up 9 bases and V 4 bases, and 8 bases lay outside the gene matches. CDR1 is MNHNY, CDR2 SVGAGI, per germline (reference sequence). There are 15 residues in the CDR3. CDR3 amino acids: CASSSGTGQVSPLHF. DNA for the CDR3: TGTGCCAGCAGTTCTGGGACAGGTCAGGTTTCACCCCTCCACTTT.